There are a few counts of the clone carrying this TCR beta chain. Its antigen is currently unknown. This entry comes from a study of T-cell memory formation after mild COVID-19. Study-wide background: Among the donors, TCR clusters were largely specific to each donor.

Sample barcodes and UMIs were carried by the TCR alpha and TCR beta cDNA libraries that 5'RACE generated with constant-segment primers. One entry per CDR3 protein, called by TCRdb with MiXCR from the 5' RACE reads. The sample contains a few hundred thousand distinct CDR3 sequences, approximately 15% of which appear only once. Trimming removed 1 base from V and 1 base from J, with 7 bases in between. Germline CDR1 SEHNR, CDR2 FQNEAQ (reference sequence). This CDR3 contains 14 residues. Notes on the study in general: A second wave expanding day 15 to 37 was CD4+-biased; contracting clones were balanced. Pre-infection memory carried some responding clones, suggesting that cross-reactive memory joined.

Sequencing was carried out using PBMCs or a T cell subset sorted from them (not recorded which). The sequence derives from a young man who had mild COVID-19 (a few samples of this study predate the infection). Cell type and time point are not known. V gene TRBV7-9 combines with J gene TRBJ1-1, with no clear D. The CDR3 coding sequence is TGTGCCAGCAGCTTAGAAACAAAGAACACTGAAGCTTTCTTT. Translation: CASSLETKNTEAFF.